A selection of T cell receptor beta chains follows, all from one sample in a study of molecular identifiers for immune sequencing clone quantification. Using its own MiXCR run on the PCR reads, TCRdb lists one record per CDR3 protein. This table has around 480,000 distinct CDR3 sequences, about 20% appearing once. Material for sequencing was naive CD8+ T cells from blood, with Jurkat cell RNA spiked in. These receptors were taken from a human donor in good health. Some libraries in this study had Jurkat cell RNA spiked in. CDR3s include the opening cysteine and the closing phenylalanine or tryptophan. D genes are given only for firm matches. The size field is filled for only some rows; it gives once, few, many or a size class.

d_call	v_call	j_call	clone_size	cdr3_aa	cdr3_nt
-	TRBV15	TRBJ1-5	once	CATSRNPQARQPQHF	TGTGCCACCAGCAGAAATCCCCAAGCTAGGCAGCCCCAGCATTTT
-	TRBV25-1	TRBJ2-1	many	CASSEFTGDNEQFF	TGTGCCAGCAGTGAATTTACGGGTGACAATGAGCAGTTCTTC
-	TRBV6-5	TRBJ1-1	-	CASSYSGHTNTEAFF	TGTGCCAGCAGTTACTCTGGGCACACGAACACTGAAGCTTTCTTT
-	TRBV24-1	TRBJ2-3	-	CATSDLQGETTDTQYF	TGTGCCACCAGTGATTTGCAAGGGGAAACCACAGATACGCAGTATTTT
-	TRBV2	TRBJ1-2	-	CASSEEGQSSNYGYTF	TGTGCCAGCAGTGAAGAAGGACAGAGCTCTAACTATGGCTACACCTTC
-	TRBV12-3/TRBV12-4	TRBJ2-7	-	CASSFGTPFEQYF	TGTGCCAGCAGTTTTGGGACTCCGTTCGAGCAGTACTTC
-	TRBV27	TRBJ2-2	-	CASSFTNTGELFF	TGTGCCAGCAGTTTTACCAACACCGGGGAGCTGTTTTTT
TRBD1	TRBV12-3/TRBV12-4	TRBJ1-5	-	CASSLAGTDNQPQHF	TGTGCCAGCAGCCTTGCCGGGACAGACAATCAGCCCCAGCATTTT
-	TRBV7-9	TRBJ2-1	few	CASSFGPRGHNEQFF	TGTGCCAGCAGCTTCGGGCCCCGAGGCCACAATGAGCAGTTCTTC
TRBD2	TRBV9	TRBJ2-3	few	CASSAEPGGRGTDTQYF	TGTGCCAGCAGCGCCGAACCTGGCGGGAGGGGCACAGATACGCAGTATTTT
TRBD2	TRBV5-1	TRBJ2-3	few	CASSLPIPGLARQGDTQYF	TGCGCCAGCAGCTTGCCAATCCCGGGACTAGCGAGGCAAGGAGATACGCAGTATTTT
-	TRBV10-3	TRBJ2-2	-	CAISDPGLYTGELFF	TGTGCCATCAGTGACCCAGGGCTCTACACCGGGGAGCTGTTTTTT
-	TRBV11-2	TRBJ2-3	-	CASSYTGGQTGTDTQYF	TGTGCCAGCAGCTACACCGGAGGACAGACCGGCACAGATACGCAGTATTTT
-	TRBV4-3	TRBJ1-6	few	CASSQEAAVSYNSPLHF	TGCGCCAGCAGCCAAGAGGCCGCGGTTTCCTATAATTCACCCCTCCACTTT
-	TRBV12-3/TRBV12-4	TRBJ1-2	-	CASSLFMRNGYTF	TGTGCCAGCAGCCTCTTTATGAGGAATGGCTACACCTTC
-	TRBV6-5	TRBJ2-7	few	CASRDRYSYEQYF	TGTGCCAGCAGGGACAGATACTCCTACGAGCAGTACTTC
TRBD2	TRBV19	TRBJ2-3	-	CASASGGASDTQYF	TGTGCCAGTGCTAGCGGGGGGGCATCTGATACGCAGTATTTT
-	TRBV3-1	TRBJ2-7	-	CASSRDGAYEQHF	TGTGCCAGCAGCCGGGACGGCGCCTACGAGCAGCACTTC
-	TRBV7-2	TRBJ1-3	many	CASSPIGSGNTIYF	TGTGCCAGCAGCCCGATCGGGTCTGGAAACACCATATATTTT
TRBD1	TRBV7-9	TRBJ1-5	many	CASSLGGQGVYQPQHF	TGTGCCAGCAGCTTAGGTGGACAGGGAGTCTATCAGCCCCAGCATTTT
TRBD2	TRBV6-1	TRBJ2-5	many	CASTWTSGLQETQYF	TGTGCCAGCACCTGGACTAGCGGACTTCAAGAGACCCAGTACTTC
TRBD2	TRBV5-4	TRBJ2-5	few	CASSLGGEGETQYF	TGTGCCAGCAGCTTGGGGGGGGAGGGAGAGACCCAGTACTTC
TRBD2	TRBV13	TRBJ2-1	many	CASSRTSGGADEQFF	TGTGCCAGCAGCAGGACTAGCGGGGGGGCAGATGAGCAGTTCTTC
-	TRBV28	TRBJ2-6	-	CASSSIRKSGSNVLTF	TGTGCCAGCAGTTCAATCCGAAAATCTGGGTCCAACGTCCTGACTTTC
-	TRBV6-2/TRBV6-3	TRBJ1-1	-	CASRQPGVNTEAFF	TGTGCCAGCAGGCAGCCGGGGGTGAACACTGAAGCTTTCTTT
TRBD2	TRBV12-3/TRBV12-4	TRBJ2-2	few	CASRIGGESPGELFF	TGTGCCAGCAGGATCGGGGGGGAGTCCCCCGGGGAGCTGTTTTTT
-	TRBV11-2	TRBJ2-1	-	CASSSKGPNEQLF	TGTGCCAGCAGCTCAAAGGGGCCTAATGAGCAGCTCTTC
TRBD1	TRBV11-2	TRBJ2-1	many	CASSLPDRDEQFF	TGTGCCAGCAGCCTTCCCGACAGGGACGAGCAGTTCTTC
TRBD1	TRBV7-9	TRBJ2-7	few	CASSGTGGSGTPPYEQYF	TGTGCCAGCAGCGGGACAGGGGGCTCCGGGACTCCACCCTACGAGCAGTACTTC
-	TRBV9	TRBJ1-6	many	CASSEGGSNSPLHF	TGTGCCAGCAGCGAAGGGGGTTCGAATTCACCCCTCCACTTT
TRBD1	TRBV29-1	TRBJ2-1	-	CSVGTGGRDEQFF	TGCAGCGTTGGAACAGGGGGTAGGGATGAGCAGTTCTTC
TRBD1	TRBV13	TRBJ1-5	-	CASSAGDRVDQPQHF	TGTGCCAGCAGCGCGGGAGACAGGGTGGATCAGCCCCAGCATTTT
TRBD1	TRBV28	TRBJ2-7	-	CASSPTQGTGKYEQYF	TGTGCCAGCAGTCCGACCCAGGGGACAGGGAAGTACGAGCAGTACTTC
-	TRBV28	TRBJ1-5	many	CASSSRGGNQPQHF	TGTGCCAGCAGCTCAAGGGGCGGCAATCAGCCCCAGCATTTT
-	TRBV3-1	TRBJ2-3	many	CASSQVLDTQYF	TGTGCCAGCAGCCAAGTTCTAGATACGCAGTATTTT
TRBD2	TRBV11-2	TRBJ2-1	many	CASSLGGGPSYNEQFF	TGTGCCAGCAGCTTAGGCGGGGGGCCCTCCTACAATGAGCAGTTCTTC
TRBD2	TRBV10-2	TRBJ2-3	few	CASSENLAGGYTDTQYF	TGCGCCAGCAGTGAGAATCTAGCGGGGGGATACACAGATACGCAGTATTTT
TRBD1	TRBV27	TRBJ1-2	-	CASRPGQGFSPYYGYTF	TGTGCCAGCAGGCCCGGACAGGGTTTCTCACCTTACTATGGCTACACCTTC
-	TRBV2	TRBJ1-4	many	CASSEMDRDNEKLFF	TGTGCCAGCAGTGAAATGGACCGAGATAATGAAAAACTGTTTTTT
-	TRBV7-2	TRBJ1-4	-	CASSWGTGDGTNEKLFF	TGTGCCAGCAGCTGGGGCACTGGGGATGGAACTAATGAAAAACTGTTTTTT
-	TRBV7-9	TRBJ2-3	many	CASSLPDQGFPDTQYF	TGTGCCAGCAGCTTGCCGGACCAAGGGTTCCCAGATACGCAGTATTTT
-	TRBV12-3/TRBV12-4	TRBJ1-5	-	CASAGSGPQHF	TGTGCCAGCGCAGGCTCTGGGCCCCAGCATTTT
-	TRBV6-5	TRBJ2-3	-	CASFWWAGPTDTQYF	TGTGCCAGCTTTTGGTGGGCGGGACCCACAGATACGCAGTATTTT
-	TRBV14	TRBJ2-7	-	CASSPPGTYEQYF	TGTGCCAGCAGCCCTCCAGGGACCTACGAGCAGTACTTC
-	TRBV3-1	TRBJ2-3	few	CASSQDRGALTDTQYF	TGTGCCAGCAGCCAAGATCGGGGGGCGTTAACAGATACGCAGTATTTT
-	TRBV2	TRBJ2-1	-	CASSEASGHEQFF	TGTGCCAGCAGTGAAGCGTCAGGGCATGAGCAGTTCTTC
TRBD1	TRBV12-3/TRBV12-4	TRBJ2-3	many	CASSVGGRDTQYF	TGTGCCAGCAGCGTAGGGGGCCGGGATACGCAGTATTTT
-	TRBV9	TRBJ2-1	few	CASSPPPHNEQFF	TGTGCCAGCAGCCCCCCCCCACACAATGAGCAGTTCTTC
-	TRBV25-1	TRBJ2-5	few	CASSDQGFLEETQYF	TGTGCCAGCAGTGACCAGGGGTTTCTTGAAGAGACCCAGTACTTC
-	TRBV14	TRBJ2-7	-	CASSTLVLSYEQYF	TGTGCCAGCAGCACCCTCGTTCTTTCCTACGAGCAGTACTTC
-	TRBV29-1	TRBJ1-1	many	CSVVLGGEAFF	TGCAGCGTTGTCTTGGGAGGGGAGGCTTTCTTT
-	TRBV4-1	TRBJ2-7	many	CASSQNPAYEQYF	TGCGCCAGCAGCCAGAACCCGGCTTACGAGCAGTACTTC
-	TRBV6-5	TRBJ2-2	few	CASTQAGELFF	TGTGCCAGCACCCAAGCCGGGGAGCTGTTTTTT
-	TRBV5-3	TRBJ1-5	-	CASSGASLAGGYNQPQHF	TGTGCCAGCAGCGGGGCTTCTTTAGCGGGCGGCTACAATCAGCCCCAGCATTTT
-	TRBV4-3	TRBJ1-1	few	CASSQDHGEITEAFF	TGCGCCAGCAGCCAAGATCACGGGGAAATAACTGAAGCTTTCTTT
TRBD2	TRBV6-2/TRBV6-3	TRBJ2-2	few	CASFLAGGTGELFF	TGTGCCAGCTTCCTAGCGGGGGGCACCGGGGAGCTGTTTTTT
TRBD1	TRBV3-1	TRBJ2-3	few	CASSQDRTGADTDTQYF	TGTGCCAGCAGCCAAGATAGGACAGGGGCTGACACAGATACGCAGTATTTT